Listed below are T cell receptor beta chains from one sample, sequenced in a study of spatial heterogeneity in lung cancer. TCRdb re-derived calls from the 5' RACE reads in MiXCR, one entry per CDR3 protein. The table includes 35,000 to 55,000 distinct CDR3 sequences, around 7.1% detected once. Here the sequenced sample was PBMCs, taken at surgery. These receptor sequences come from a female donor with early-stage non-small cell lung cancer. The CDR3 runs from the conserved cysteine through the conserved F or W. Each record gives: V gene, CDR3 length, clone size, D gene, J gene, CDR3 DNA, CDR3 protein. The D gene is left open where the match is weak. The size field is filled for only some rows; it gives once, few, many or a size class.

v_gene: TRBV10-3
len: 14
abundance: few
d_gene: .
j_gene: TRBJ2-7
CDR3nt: TGTGCCATCAGTGTCTCAGGGAGCTCCTACGAGCAGTACTTC
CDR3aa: CAISVSGSSYEQYF

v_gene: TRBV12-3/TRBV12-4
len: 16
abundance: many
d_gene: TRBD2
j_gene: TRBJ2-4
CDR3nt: TGTGCCAGCACCCCGGGACTAGCGGGGGCCAAAAACATTCAGTACTTC
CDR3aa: CASTPGLAGAKNIQYF

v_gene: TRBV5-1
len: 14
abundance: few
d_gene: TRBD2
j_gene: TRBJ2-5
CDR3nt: TGCGCCAGCAGCTCAAGCGGGGCCCAAGAGACCCAGTACTTC
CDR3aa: CASSSSGAQETQYF

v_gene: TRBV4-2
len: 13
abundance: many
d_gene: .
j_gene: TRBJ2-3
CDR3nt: TGTGCCAGCAGCCAAGATCCGGGGGACACGCAGTATTTT
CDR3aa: CASSQDPGDTQYF

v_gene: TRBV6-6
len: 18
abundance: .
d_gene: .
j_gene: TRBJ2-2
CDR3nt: TGTGCCAGCAGTTACTGGTCGGGGGGCCATTTGAACACCGGGGAGCTGTTTTTT
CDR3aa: CASSYWSGGHLNTGELFF

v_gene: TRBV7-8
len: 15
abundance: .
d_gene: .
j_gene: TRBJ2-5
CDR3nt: TGTGCCAGCAGCTTAAGACCCGGAAAGGGGGAGACCCAGTACTTC
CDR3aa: CASSLRPGKGETQYF

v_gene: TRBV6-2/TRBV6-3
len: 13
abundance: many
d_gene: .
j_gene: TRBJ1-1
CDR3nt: TGTGCCAGCAGTAGAACAGCAAACACTGAAGCTTTCTTT
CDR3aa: CASSRTANTEAFF

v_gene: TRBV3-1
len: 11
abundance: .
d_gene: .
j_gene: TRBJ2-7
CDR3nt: TGTGCCAGCAGCCAAGCACACGAGCTGTACTTC
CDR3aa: CASSQAHELYF

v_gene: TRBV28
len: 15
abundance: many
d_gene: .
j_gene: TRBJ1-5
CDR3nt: TGTGCCAGCAGATCATCGGGGCCATCCACCCAGCCCCAGCATTTT
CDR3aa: CASRSSGPSTQPQHF

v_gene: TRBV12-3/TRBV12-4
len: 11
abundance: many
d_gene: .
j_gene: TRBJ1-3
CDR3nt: TGTGCCAGCAGTCAACAGAACACCATATATTTT
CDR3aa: CASSQQNTIYF

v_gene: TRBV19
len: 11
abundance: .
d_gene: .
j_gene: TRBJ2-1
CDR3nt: TGTGCCAGTAGTATATTCAATGAGCAGTTCTTC
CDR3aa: CASSIFNEQFF

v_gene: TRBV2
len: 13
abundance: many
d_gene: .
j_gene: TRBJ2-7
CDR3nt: TGTGCCAGCAGTGGGCGCTGGGGCACCGAGCAGTACTTC
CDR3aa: CASSGRWGTEQYF

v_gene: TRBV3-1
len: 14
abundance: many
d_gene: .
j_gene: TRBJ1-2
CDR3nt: TGTGCCAGCAGCCAAGATCCTGGGAATCGAGGCTACACCTTC
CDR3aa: CASSQDPGNRGYTF